This T cell receptor (beta chain) is from a study of T-cell reconstitution after alpha-beta-depleted transplantation in children. Preparation of the TCRbeta library was carried out with unique molecular identifiers. Via MiXCR, TCRdb re-called the PCR reads, giving one row per CDR3 protein. The table shows about 350,000 distinct CDR3 sequences, with 10% to 15% occurring only once. The source is a human donor who donated a stem cell graft to a child with Fanconi anemia. The sample in question was PBMCs, obtained from the stem cell graft.

CDR3 nucleotide sequence: TGCAGTGCTAGGATCTCGGGGGGGAATTCACCCCTCCACTTT. Translation: CSARISGGNSPLHF. The rearrangement joins TRBV20-1 to TRBJ1-6; D is perhaps TRBD1 (5 bases). This CDR3 has 14 amino acids. The V end was cut by 3 bases, the J end by 7 bases, with 13 bases between. Germline lookup yields CDR1 DFQATT and CDR2 SNEGSKA (reference sequence).